Listed below are T cell receptor beta chains from one sample, sequenced in a study of blood T cell repertoires in COVID-19. Profiling relied on immunoSEQ multiplex PCR, and the TCRdb table lists in-frame clones only, not all of them. The sample holds 250,000 or so clones, under 95% seen once. Sequencing input: PBMCs or T cells enriched from blood (not recorded which). These receptors originate from a man between 40 and 49 years old who had been exposed to COVID-19. Both conserved end residues are part of each CDR3. Expanded clones are given a class, and other clones once, few, many or no size at all.

>TRBJ2-3|.|TRBV24-1
CATSDPRPGDTDTQYF
>TRBJ1-4|.|TRBV5-1
CASSLRDLGEKLFF
>TRBJ1-1|.|TRBV2
CASTWTGGVTEAFF
>TRBJ1-2|few|TRBV7-6
CASSPPGQGYGYTF
>TRBJ2-5|.|TRBV5-1
CASSLGRGGTNQETQYF
>TRBJ1-5|.|TRBV29-1
CSVAGGNQPQHF
>TRBJ1-2|.|TRBV15
CATSSEPGFNYGYTF
>TRBJ1-5|.|TRBV7-9
CASSQWDRASNQPQHF
>TRBJ1-2|.|TRBV9
CASSVVGAPGDGYTF
>TRBJ2-3|.|TRBV7-2
CASNGGTDTQYF
>TRBJ2-3|.|TRBV4-1
CASSQEGDSTDTQYF
>TRBJ1-3|.|TRBV10-3
CAISETRGGGNTIYF
>TRBJ1-2|.|TRBV2
CASSILNYGYTF
>TRBJ2-1|.|TRBV6-4
CASSDSFRTGGGNEQFF
>TRBJ2-7|.|TRBV27
CASSPSGGSEQYF
>TRBJ1-1|.|TRBV18
CASSPFSPHTEAFF